The 12 T cell receptor beta chains below all came from one sample that was sequenced in a study of blood T cell repertoires in COVID-19. Only in-frame clones appear in the TCRdb table, and some are missing; sequencing was by immunoSEQ multiplex PCR. The table lists tens of thousands of clones, 70% to 90% of them singletons. Input material: peripheral blood. The receptor source for this set is a man aged 65 to 79 with acute or convalescent COVID-19.

In its sample, this clone was seen a few times. The V and J genes are TRBV3-1 (or the pseudogene TRBV3-2) and TRBJ2-3, with D tentatively TRBD2 (6 bases). Deletions cut 0 bases from V and 4 bases from J, with 11 bases between. The germline CDR1 and CDR2 sequences are LGHDT and YNNKEL (reference sequence). The CDR3 contains 15 residues. The CDR3 loop reads CASSQEVTSPDTQYF. The CDR3 DNA reads TGTGCCAGCAGCCAAGAAGTAACTAGCCCAGATACGCAGTATTTT.

The chain employs TRBV19 and TRBJ1-2, with 7 bases lining up with TRBD1. CDR3 length: 13 residues. Germline values: CDR1 LNHDA, CDR2 SQIVND (reference sequence). Germline trimming cut 9 bases from V and 3 bases from J; bases unmatched to any gene: 7. This chain's CDR3 is CASRGQEHYGYTF. The DNA of the CDR3 is TGTGCCAGCCGCGGACAGGAACACTATGGCTACACCTTC.

The chain carries TRBV5-4 and TRBJ1-2, with D perhaps matching TRBD1 (6 bases). In germline, CDR1 is SGHNT, CDR2 YYREEE (reference sequence). The CDR3 contains 14 residues. The V gene lost 4 bases and the J gene lost 4 bases, with 14 bases spanning the gap. CDR3 in amino acids: CASSGATGSYGYTF. The CDR3 nucleotides read TGTGCCAGCAGCGGCGCCACAGGGAGCTATGGCTACACCTTC.

V and J are TRBV19 and TRBJ2-7, with 9 bases matching TRBD1. Germline lookup yields CDR1 LNHDA and CDR2 SQIVND (reference sequence). This CDR3 contains 14 residues. Unmatched junction bases numbered 5, after V lost 5 bases and J lost 3 bases. The CDR3 sequence: CASSAGTGLYEQYF. CDR3 bases: TGTGCCAGTAGTGCCGGGACAGGGCTCTACGAGCAGTACTTC.

The table lists this clone with a count of one. This chain uses TRBV6-1 with TRBJ2-1, with TRBD2 as a possible D gene (6 bases). The germline CDR1 and CDR2 sequences are MNHNS and SASEGT. The length of the CDR3 is 15 residues. Trimming left V 1 base short and J 4 bases short, with 11 bases between. The CDR3: CASSEGVGGYNEQFF. The CDR3 DNA is TGTGCCAGCAGTGAAGGGGTGGGGGGATACAATGAGCAGTTCTTC.

The V call is TRBV7-9, the J call TRBJ2-5; TRBD1 is a possible D gene (5 bases). Germline CDR1 is SEHNR and CDR2 is FQNEAQ (reference sequence). The CDR3 loop spans 17 amino acids. V was cut by 1 base and J by 4 bases, with 19 bases left in between. The DNA for the CDR3 is TGTGCCAGCAGCTTAGTTACGGTACAGGCAGTAGGAGAGACCCAGTACTTC. Translated: CASSLVTVQAVGETQYF.

The sample holds one count of this clone. The rearrangement links TRBV27 to TRBJ1-1; possible D gene TRBD1, 6 bases. Trimming removed 1 base at V and 0 bases at J, with 15 bases between. CDR3 length: 17 residues. Germline V gene sequence: CDR1 MNHEY, CDR2 SMNVEV (reference sequence). In DNA form, the CDR3 reads TGTGCCAGCAGTTTATTGAGCAGGGGTTTCATGAACACTGAAGCTTTCTTT. Protein product: CASSLLSRGFMNTEAFF.

Remarks on this clone: At one end, the junction sequence differs from germline, possibly due to a read error. This chain joins TRBV6-5 and TRBJ2-3; D is unresolved. The CDR3 is 14 amino acids. Germline V CDR1 and CDR2: MNHEY, SVGAGI. CDR3: CASSPRVSLDKQYF. The CDR3 DNA sequence: TGTGCCAGCAGTCCTCGGGTTTCACTCGATAAGCAGTATTTT.

V gene TRBV9 combines with J gene TRBJ2-7; no definite D call. Germline-derived CDR1 and CDR2 are SGDLS and YYNGEE. V was clipped by 2 bases and J by 2 bases, with 8 bases between them. The CDR3 totals 13 residues. The CDR3 sequence is CASSVPSPYEQYF. DNA for the CDR3: TGTGCCAGCAGCGTCCCCTCCCCCTACGAGCAGTACTTC. Together with reference TRBV9 and TRBJ2-7, the CDR3 gives the full variable domain: DSGVTQTPKHLITATGQRVTLRCSPRSGDLSVYWYQQSLDQGLQFLIQYYNGEERAKGNILERFSAQQFPDLHSELNLSSLELGDSALYFCASSVPSPYEQYFGPGTRLTVT.

This sequence joins TRBV3-1 (or the pseudogene TRBV3-2) and TRBJ2-3; tentative D call: TRBD1 (5 bases). Trimming stripped 4 bases from V and 2 bases from J, with 19 bases between. From germline, CDR1 is LGHDT and CDR2 YNNKEL (reference sequence). This CDR3 is built from 17 residues. CDR3 sequence reads: CASSPGEGALTTDTQYF. The CDR3 bases are TGTGCCAGCAGCCCTGGGGAAGGGGCCCTCACCACAGATACGCAGTATTTT.

A single count supports this clone. This chain uses TRBV18 with TRBJ1-5; D possibly corresponds to TRBD1 (5 bases). The CDR3 extends over 13 amino acids. Trimming left V 3 bases short and J 5 bases short, with 8 bases between. The germline V gene encodes CDR1 KGHSH and CDR2 LQKENI. In nucleotides, the CDR3 is TGTGCCAGCTCACCCGACAGATATCAGCCCCAGCATTTT. It yields the protein CASSPDRYQPQHF.

This clone was seen just once. This rearrangement joins TRBV21-1 to TRBJ1-2. TRBV21-1 is noted as a pseudogene. This CDR3 has 17 residues. The CDR3 loop is CASPTKLHGEENYGYTF. The CDR3 nucleotides read TGTGCCAGCCCCACCAAACTCCACGGGGAAGAGAACTATGGCTACACCTTC.